This T cell receptor beta chain came from a study of T cells in Graves' hyperthyroidism and ophthalmopathy. Background on the study: Peripheral blood was acquired at first diagnosis, ahead of any therapy whatsoever. Study conclusions and caveats: Blood also carried most thyroid clonotypes expanded above 0.001.

Ten or more counts support this clonotype. Its antigen is currently unknown. CDR1 is KGHDR, CDR2 SFDVKD, per germline. The CDR3 has 16 residues. V lost 0 bases, J lost 0 bases, and 8 bases lay in between. Individuals with ophthalmopathy presented a Clinical Activity Score of at least 3, a NOSPECS grade of at least 4 and a duration under 3 months. An approximately 10 ml volume of fresh peripheral blood provided the PBMCs. It was RNA transcripts that yielded the amplified TCR beta CDR3 regions. The TCR CDR3 was amplified in a first-round RT-PCR using the HTBI primer set. TCRdb used MiXCR to reprocess the multiplex PCR reads, holding one entry per CDR3 protein. The top ten clones hold more than 25% of a sample with 220,000 or so distinct CDR3 sequences, about a sixth of them seen once.

The receptor was derived from a woman aged 18 to 35 with Graves' ophthalmopathy. The rearrangement uses TRBV24-1 and TRBJ2-1; unclear D gene. Sequences were obtained from blood. The CDR3 loop is CATSDLETSSYNEQFF. CDR3 DNA: TGTGCCACCAGTGATTTGGAGACATCCTCCTACAATGAGCAGTTCTTC.